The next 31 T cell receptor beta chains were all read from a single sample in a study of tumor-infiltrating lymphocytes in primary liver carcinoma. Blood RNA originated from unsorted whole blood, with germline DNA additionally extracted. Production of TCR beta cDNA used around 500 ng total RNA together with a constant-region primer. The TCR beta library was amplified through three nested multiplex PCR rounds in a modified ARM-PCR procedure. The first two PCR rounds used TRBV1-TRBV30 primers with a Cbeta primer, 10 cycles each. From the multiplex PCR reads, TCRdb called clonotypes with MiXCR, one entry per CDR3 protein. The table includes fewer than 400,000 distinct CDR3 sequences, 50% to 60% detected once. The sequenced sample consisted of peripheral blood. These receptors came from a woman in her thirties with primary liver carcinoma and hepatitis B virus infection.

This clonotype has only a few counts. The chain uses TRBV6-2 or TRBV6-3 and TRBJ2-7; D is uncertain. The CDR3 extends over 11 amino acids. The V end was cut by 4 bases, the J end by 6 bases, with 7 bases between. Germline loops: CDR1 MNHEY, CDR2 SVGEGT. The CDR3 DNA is TGTGCCAGCAGTTCCGCTGGCGAGCAGTACTTC. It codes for CASSSAGEQYF.

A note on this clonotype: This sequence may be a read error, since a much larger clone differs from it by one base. CDR3 sequence (DNA): TGTGCCACCAGAGAAAGCTTCTACGAGCAGTACTTC. Encoded protein: CATRESFYEQYF. The chain combines TRBV6-5 with TRBJ2-7; D is unclear. Germline CDR1 reads MNHEY; CDR2 reads SVGAGI. V was trimmed by 10 bases and J by 3 bases, leaving 13 bases between them. CDR3 length: 12 residues.

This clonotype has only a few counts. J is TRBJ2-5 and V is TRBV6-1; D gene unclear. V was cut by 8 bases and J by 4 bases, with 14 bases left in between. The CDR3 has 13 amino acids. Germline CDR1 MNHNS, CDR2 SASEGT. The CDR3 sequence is CASVEVFRETQYF. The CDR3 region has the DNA TGTGCCAGCGTGGAAGTTTTCAGAGAGACCCAGTACTTC.

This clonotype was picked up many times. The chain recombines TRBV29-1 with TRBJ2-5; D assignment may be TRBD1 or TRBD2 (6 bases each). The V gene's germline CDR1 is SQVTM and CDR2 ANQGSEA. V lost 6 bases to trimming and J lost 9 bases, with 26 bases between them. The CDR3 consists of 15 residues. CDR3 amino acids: CSVHPGGQSWGAQYF. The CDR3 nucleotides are TGCAGCGTCCACCCCGGGGGACAATCCTGGGGGGCCCAGTACTTC.

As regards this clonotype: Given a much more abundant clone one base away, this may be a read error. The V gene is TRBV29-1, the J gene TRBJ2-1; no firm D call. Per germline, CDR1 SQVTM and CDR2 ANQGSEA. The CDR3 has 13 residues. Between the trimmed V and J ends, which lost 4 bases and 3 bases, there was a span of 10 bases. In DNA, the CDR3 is TGCAGCGTTGGTCTCTCTGGCTACAATGAGCAGTTCTTC. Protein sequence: CSVGLSGYNEQFF.

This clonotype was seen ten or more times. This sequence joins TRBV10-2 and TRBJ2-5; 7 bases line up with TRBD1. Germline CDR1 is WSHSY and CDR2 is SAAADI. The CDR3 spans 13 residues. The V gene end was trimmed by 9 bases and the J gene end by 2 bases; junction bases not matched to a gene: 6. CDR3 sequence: CASTGQPQETQYF. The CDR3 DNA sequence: TGCGCCAGTACGGGACAGCCACAAGAGACCCAGTACTTC.

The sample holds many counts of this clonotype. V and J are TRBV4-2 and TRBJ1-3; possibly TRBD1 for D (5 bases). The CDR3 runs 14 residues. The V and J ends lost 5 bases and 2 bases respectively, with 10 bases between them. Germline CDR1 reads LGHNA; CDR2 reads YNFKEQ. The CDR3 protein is CASSIQVAGNTIYF. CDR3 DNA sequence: TGTGCCAGCAGCATACAGGTAGCTGGAAACACCATATATTTT.

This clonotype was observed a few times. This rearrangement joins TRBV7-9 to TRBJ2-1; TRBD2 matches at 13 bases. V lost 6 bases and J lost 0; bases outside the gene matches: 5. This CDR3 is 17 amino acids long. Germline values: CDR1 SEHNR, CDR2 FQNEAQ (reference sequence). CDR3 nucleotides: TGTGCCAGCAGGCCCTGGACTAGCGGGGGCTCCTACAATGAGCAGTTCTTC. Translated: CASRPWTSGGSYNEQFF.

CDR3: CASSMWEGNNEQFF. The CDR3, as DNA: TGTGCCAGTAGTATGTGGGAGGGCAACAATGAGCAGTTCTTC. V gene TRBV19 combines with J gene TRBJ2-1; 7 bases agree with TRBD2. CDR1 is LNHDA, CDR2 SQIVND, per germline (reference sequence). The CDR3 length is 14 residues. V was pared by 3 bases and J by 5 bases, with 4 bases of the junction left unmatched. The variable domain in full, completed from reference TRBV19 and TRBJ2-1, reads DGGITQSPKYLFRKEGQNVTLSCEQNLNHDAMYWYRQDPGQGLRLIYYSQIVNDFQKGDIAEGYSVSREKKESFPLTVTSAQKNPTAFYLCASSMWEGNNEQFFGPGTRLTVL.

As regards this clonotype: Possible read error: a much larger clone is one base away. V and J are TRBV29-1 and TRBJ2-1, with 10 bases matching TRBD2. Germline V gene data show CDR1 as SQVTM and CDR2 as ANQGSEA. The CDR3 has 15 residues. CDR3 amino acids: CNVLGGASGSSEQFF. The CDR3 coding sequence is TGCAACGTTTTGGGCGGGGCTAGCGGGAGTAGTGAGCAGTTCTTC.

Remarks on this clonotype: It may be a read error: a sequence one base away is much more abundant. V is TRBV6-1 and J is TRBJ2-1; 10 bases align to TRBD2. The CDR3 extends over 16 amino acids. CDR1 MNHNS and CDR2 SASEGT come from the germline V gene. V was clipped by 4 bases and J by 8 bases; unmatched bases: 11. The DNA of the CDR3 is TGTGCCAGCAGTGCCAAGCTAGCGGGAGATGTCTATGAGCAGTTCTTC. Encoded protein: CASSAKLAGDVYEQFF.

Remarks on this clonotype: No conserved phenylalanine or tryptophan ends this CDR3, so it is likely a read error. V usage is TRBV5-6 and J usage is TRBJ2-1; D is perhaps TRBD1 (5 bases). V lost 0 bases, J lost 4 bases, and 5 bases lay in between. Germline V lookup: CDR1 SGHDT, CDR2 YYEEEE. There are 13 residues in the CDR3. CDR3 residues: CASSLGQYNEQFS. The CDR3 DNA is TGTGCCAGCAGCTTGGGACAGTACAATGAGCAGTTCTCC.

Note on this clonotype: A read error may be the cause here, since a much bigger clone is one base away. This CDR3 is CARSQRPFLMYEQYF. The CDR3 coding sequence is TGCGCCAGAAGCCAAAGACCCTTTCTCATGTACGAGCAGTACTTC. The rearrangement uses TRBV4-1 and TRBJ2-7, with D uncertain. The CDR3 sequence is 15 residues long. CDR1 and CDR2 (germline): MGHRA, YSYEKL.

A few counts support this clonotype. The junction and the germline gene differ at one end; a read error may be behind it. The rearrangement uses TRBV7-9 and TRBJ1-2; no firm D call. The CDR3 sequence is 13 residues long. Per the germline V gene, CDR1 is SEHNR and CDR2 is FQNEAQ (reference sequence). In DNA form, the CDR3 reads TGTGCCAACAGCTTAGGCGGAAACTATGGCTACACCTTC. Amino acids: CANSLGGNYGYTF.

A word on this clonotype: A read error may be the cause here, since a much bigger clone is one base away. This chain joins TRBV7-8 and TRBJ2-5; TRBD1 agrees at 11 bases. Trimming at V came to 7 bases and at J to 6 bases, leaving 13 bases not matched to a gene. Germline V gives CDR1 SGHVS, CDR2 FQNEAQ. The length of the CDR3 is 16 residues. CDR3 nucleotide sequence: TGTGCCAGCATCTGTTTGGACAGGGGGCCCGTCAAGACCCAGTACTTC. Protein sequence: CASICLDRGPVKTQYF. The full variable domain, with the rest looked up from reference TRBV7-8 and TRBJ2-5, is GAGVSQSPRYKVAKRGQDVALRCDPISGHVSLFWYQQALGQGPEFLTYFQNEAQLDKSGLPSDRFFAERPEGSVSTLKIQRTQQEDSAVYLCASICLDRGPVKTQYFGPGTRLLVL.

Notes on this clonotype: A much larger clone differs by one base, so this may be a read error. CDR3 coding DNA: TGTGCCGGCAGCTCCCTTGAGGGGGGCGACTACGAGCAGTACTTC. It specifies CAGSSLEGGDYEQYF. The V gene is TRBV7-9, the J gene TRBJ2-7; D tentatively reads TRBD1 or TRBD2 (6 bases each). This CDR3 contains 15 residues. Germline CDR1 and CDR2: SEHNR and FQNEAQ (reference sequence).

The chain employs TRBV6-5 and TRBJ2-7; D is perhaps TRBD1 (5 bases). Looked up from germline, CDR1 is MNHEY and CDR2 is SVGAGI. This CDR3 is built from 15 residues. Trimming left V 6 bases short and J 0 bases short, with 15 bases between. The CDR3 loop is CASSYKDINSYEQYF. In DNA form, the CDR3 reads TGTGCCAGCAGCTACAAGGACATCAACTCCTACGAGCAGTACTTC.

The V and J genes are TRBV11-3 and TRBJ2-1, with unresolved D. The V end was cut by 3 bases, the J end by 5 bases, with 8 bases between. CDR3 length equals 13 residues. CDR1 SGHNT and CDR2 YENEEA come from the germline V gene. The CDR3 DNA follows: TGTGCCAGCAGCTTTTCTTCTAACAATGAGCAGTTCTTC. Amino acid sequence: CASSFSSNNEQFF.

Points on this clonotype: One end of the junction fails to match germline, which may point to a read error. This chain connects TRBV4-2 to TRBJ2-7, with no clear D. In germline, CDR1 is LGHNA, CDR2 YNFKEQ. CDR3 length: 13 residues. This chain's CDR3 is CASSQPGEYGQCF. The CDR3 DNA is TGTGCCAGCAGCCAACCAGGCGAGTACGGGCAGTGCTTC.

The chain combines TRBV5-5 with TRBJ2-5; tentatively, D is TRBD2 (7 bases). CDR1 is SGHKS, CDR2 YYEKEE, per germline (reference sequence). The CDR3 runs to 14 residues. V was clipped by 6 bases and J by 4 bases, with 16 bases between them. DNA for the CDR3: TGTGCCAGCACATGGGGGGGGCGCGGAGAGACCCAGTACTTC. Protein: CASTWGGRGETQYF.

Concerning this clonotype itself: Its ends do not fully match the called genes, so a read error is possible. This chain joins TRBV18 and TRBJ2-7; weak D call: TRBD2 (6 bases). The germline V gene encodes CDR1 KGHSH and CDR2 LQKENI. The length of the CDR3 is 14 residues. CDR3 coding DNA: TGTGCCAGCTCGCCCCTCGGGAGAACCTACTCGGGGGACTTC. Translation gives CASSPLGRTYSGDF. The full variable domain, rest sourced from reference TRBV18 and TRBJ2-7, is NAGVMQNPRHLVRRRGQEARLRCSPMKGHSHVYWYRQLPEEGLKFMVYLQKENIIDESGMPKERFSAEFPKEGPSILRIQQVVRGDSAAYFCASSPLGRTYSGDFGPGTRLTVT.

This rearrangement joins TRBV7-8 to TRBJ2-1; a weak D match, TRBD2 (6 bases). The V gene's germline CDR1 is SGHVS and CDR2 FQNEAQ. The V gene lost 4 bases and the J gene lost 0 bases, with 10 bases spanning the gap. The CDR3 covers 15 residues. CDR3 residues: CASSSFSGSYNEQFF. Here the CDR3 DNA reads TGTGCCAGCAGCTCCTTTAGCGGCTCCTACAATGAGCAGTTCTTC. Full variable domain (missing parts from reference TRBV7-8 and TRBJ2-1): GAGVSQSPRYKVAKRGQDVALRCDPISGHVSLFWYQQALGQGPEFLTYFQNEAQLDKSGLPSDRFFAERPEGSVSTLKIQRTQQEDSAVYLCASSSFSGSYNEQFFGPGTRLTVL.

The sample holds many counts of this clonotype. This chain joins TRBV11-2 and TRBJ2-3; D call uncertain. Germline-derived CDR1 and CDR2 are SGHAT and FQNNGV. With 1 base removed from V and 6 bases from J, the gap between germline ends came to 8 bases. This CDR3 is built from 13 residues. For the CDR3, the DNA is TGTGCCAGCAGCTTAGCGCTAGGGGATACGCAGTATTTT. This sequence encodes CASSLALGDTQYF.

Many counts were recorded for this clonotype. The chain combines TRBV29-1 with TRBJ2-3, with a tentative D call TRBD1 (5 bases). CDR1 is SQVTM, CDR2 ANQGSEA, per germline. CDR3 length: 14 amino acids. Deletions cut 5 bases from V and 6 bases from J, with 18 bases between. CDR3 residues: CSVSHQGPGDTQYF. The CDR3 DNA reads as TGCAGCGTTTCCCACCAGGGTCCTGGGGATACGCAGTATTTT.

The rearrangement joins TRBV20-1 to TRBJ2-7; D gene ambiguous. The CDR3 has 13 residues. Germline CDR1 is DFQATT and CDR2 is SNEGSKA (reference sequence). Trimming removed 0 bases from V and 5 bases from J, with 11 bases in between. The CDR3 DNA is TGCAGTGCTAGAGATGGCGAGCGCCACGAGCAGTACTTC. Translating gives CSARDGERHEQYF.

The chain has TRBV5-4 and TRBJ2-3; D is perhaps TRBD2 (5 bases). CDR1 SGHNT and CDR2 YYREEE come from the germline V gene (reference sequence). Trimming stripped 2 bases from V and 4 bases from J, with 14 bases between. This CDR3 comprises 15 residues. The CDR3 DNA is TGTGCCAGCAGCTTAGAGTGGGAGACCGCAGATACGCAGTATTTT. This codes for CASSLEWETADTQYF.

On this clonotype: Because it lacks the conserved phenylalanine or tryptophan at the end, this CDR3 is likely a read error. CDR3 sequence reads: CSVEGTSVYEQYI. In nucleotides, the CDR3 is TGCAGCGTTGAGGGGACTAGCGTTTATGAGCAGTACATC. This chain links TRBV29-1 with TRBJ2-7; TRBD2 matches at 10 bases. J gave up 7 bases and V 3 bases, and 6 bases lay outside the gene matches. Looked up from germline, CDR1 is SQVTM and CDR2 is ANQGSEA. The CDR3 extends over 13 amino acids.

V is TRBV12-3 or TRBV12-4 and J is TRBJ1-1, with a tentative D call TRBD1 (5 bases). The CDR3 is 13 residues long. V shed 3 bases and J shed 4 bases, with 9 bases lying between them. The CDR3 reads CASSLIGATEAFF. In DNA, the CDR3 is TGTGCCAGCAGTTTGATAGGGGCCACTGAAGCTTTCTTT.

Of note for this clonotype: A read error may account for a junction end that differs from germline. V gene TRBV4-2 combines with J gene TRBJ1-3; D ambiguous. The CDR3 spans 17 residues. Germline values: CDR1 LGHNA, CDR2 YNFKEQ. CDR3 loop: CASSQDIAPNSGNTIYF. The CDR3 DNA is TGTGCCAGTAGCCAAGATATTGCACCTAACTCTGGAAACACCATATATTTT.

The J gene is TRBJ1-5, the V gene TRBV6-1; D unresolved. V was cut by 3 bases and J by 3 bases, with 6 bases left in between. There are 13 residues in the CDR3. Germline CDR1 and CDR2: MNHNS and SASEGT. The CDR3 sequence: CASSDENNQPQHF. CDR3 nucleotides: TGTGCCAGCAGTGATGAGAACAATCAGCCCCAGCATTTT.

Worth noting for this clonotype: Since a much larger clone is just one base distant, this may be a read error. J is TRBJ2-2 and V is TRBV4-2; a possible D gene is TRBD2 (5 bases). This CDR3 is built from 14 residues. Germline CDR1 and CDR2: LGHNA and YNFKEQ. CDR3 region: CASGQSGLTGELFF. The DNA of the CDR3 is TGTGCCAGCGGCCAATCTGGACTCACCGGGGAGCTGTTTTTT.